This TCR beta chain was identified in a study of T cells in Graves' hyperthyroidism and ophthalmopathy. CDR1 DFQATT and CDR2 SNEGSKA come from the germline V gene (reference sequence). The CDR3 runs to 13 residues. Trimming removed 6 bases at V and 1 base at J, with 12 bases between. Each diagnosis drew on symptoms, thyroxine, TRAb, thyroid ultrasound and orbital computed tomography findings. There are many counts of this clonotype. Its antigen is currently unknown. Study outcomes and limitations: Most thyroid clonotypes that were expanded above 0.001 also turned up in blood.

What was amplified from RNA transcripts were TCR beta CDR3 regions. When the TCR CDR3 underwent first-round RT-PCR, the HTBI primer set was used. Via MiXCR, TCRdb re-called the multiplex PCR reads, giving one row per CDR3 protein. The profile covers some 490,000 distinct CDR3 sequences, with 22% appearing a single time and roughly 49% taken by the ten largest. This receptor was identified in a woman aged 70 to 79 with Graves' ophthalmopathy. The rearrangement joins TRBV20-1 to TRBJ1-1; perhaps TRBD1 as D (6 bases). Input material: blood. CDR3 sequence reads: CSAPYRENTEAFF. The CDR3 DNA reads as TGCAGTGCGCCATACAGGGAGAACACTGAAGCTTTCTTT.